One and the same sample provided the 7 T cell receptor beta chains below, sequenced in a study of blood T cell repertoires in COVID-19. Sequencing was performed with immunoSEQ multiplex PCR; in TCRdb, only in-frame clones are kept and a portion is missing. Among more than 200,000 clones, roughly 84% were seen once, and the ten largest hold 2% to 2.5%. The sample taken for sequencing was peripheral blood. Every receptor here comes from a woman aged 35 to 49 who had recovered from COVID-19.

The J gene is TRBJ1-5, the V gene TRBV6-1; TRBD1 agrees at 10 bases. The junction had 14 bases not matched to a gene; V was cut back by 2 bases and J by 7 bases. This CDR3 contains 18 residues. CDR1 is MNHNS and CDR2 is SASEGT in the germline V gene. CDR3 DNA sequence: TGTGCCAGCAGTGAACGCCGGGCTGGGACAGGGGATGGGCAGCCCCAGCATTTT. Translation gives CASSERRAGTGDGQPQHF.

In regard to this clone: A read error may account for a junction end that differs from germline. The chain has TRBV7-7 and TRBJ2-1; 11 bases are shared with TRBD2. CDR1 and CDR2 (germline): SSHAT, FNYEAQ (reference sequence). This CDR3 has 16 residues. The CDR3 here is CASSPGLSGGASEQFF. Written as DNA, the CDR3 is TGTGCTAGCAGCCCAGGACTTAGCGGGGGGGCCAGTGAGCAGTTCTTC.

This chain uses TRBV29-1 with TRBJ2-5; D is ambiguous. CDR3 size: 12 residues. CDR1 SQVTM and CDR2 ANQGSEA come from the germline V gene. V was shortened by 3 bases and J by 2 bases, with 7 bases between the two germline ends. The CDR3 nucleotides are TGCAGCGTTGAGACTCTACAAGAGACCCAGTACTTC. It yields the protein CSVETLQETQYF.

This rearrangement joins TRBV6-5 to TRBJ1-2; 9 bases match TRBD1. The ends lost 4 bases at V and 3 bases at J; junction bases unmatched: 3. Germline CDR1 MNHEY, CDR2 SVGAGI. This CDR3 is 14 amino acids long. CDR3 protein: CASSSDRGDYGYTF. DNA for the CDR3: TGTGCCAGCAGTTCCGACAGGGGGGACTATGGCTACACCTTC.

This clone was observed once. The chain has TRBV5-1 and TRBJ2-7; D is undetermined. Germline V gene lookup returns CDR1 SGHRS and CDR2 YFSETQ. The CDR3 extends over 14 amino acids. With 1 base removed from V and 3 bases from J, the gap between germline ends came to 11 bases. This chain's CDR3 is CASSLLDLDYEQYF. The DNA for the CDR3 is TGCGCCAGCAGCTTGCTAGACCTTGACTACGAGCAGTACTTC.

The chain recombines TRBV5-1 with TRBJ2-2; D perhaps matches TRBD1 (5 bases). Looked up from germline, CDR1 is SGHRS and CDR2 is YFSETQ. The V end lost 0 bases, the J end lost 7 bases, and 10 bases lay between the germline ends. The CDR3 loop spans 14 amino acids. The CDR3 DNA is TGCGCCAGCAGCTTGGACCAGGGATTCGGGGAGCTGTTTTTT. Protein sequence: CASSLDQGFGELFF.

The chain couples TRBV20-1 to TRBJ1-1; no reliable D call. The CDR3 covers 11 residues. V was pared by 3 bases and J by 1 base, with 3 bases between. Germline loops: CDR1 DFQATT, CDR2 SNEGSKA (reference sequence). The CDR3 DNA reads as TGCAGTGCTAGTCAGAACACTGAAGCTTTCTTT. Its protein is CSASQNTEAFF.